The 24 T cell receptor beta chains below were found in one sample sequenced in a study of blood T cell repertoires in COVID-19. Profiled with immunoSEQ multiplex PCR; TCRdb holds only in-frame clones, not every one. Here the sample spans 80,000 or so clones, approximately 80% being singletons. The sample was peripheral blood. The receptors stem from a woman in her seventies with acute or convalescent COVID-19.

This chain joins TRBV7-2 and TRBJ2-3; the match to TRBD2 covers 11 bases. V lost 5 bases to trimming and J lost 4 bases; unmatched junction nucleotides: 8. This CDR3 comprises 16 residues. Germline CDR1 reads SGHTA; CDR2 reads FQGNSA. DNA for the CDR3: TGTGCCAGCAGCCCCCTTTTAGCGGGAGGGGCAGATACGCAGTATTTT. Translated, it gives CASSPLLAGGADTQYF.

This clone was counted only a few times. The rearrangement links TRBV6-2 or TRBV6-3 to TRBJ2-7, with 15 bases matching TRBD2. This CDR3 spans 18 amino acids. The V segment lost 2 bases and the J segment 6 bases; nucleotides outside the gene matches: 11. Germline V gives CDR1 MNHEY, CDR2 SVGEGT. The CDR3 DNA sequence: TGTGCCAGCAGTTACACGAACATGGGACTAGCGGGAGGTACCGAGCAGTACTTC. Its translation: CASSYTNMGLAGGTEQYF.

The J gene is TRBJ2-1, the V gene TRBV19; D possibly corresponds to TRBD1 (6 bases). Germline values: CDR1 LNHDA, CDR2 SQIVND (reference sequence). Trimming took off 3 bases at V and 15 bases at J, with 24 bases between the two ends. The CDR3 length is 15 residues. This chain's CDR3 is CASSIRNPAEGELFF. DNA of the CDR3: TGTGCCAGTAGTATTCGGAATCCGGCAGAGGGGGAGTTGTTCTTC. Together with reference TRBV19 and TRBJ2-1, the CDR3 gives the full variable domain: DGGITQSPKYLFRKEGQNVTLSCEQNLNHDAMYWYRQDPGQGLRLIYYSQIVNDFQKGDIAEGYSVSREKKESFPLTVTSAQKNPTAFYLCASSIRNPAEGELFFGPGTRLTVL.

The chain carries TRBV5-6 and TRBJ1-6; tentative D call: TRBD1 (6 bases). CDR1 and CDR2 from the germline V gene are SGHDT and YYEEEE. V shed 3 bases and J shed 0 bases, with 10 bases lying between them. The CDR3 contains 16 residues. The CDR3 region has the DNA TGTGCCAGCAGCTCACAGGGTCCCTCCTATAATTCACCCCTCCACTTT. This sequence encodes CASSSQGPSYNSPLHF. Looking up the rest from reference TRBV5-6 and TRBJ1-6 gives the full variable domain: DAGVTQSPTHLIKTRGQQVTLRCSPKSGHDTVSWYQQALGQGPQFIFQYYEEEERQRGNFPDRFSGHQFPNYSSELNVNALLLGDSALYLCASSSQGPSYNSPLHFGNGTRLTVT.

This clone showed up just a few times. The chain uses TRBV11-2 and TRBJ2-3; D uncertain. CDR1 and CDR2 from the germline V gene are SGHAT and FQNNGV. The germline V and J ends were trimmed by 5 bases and 9 bases, with 15 bases remaining between them. The CDR3 covers 13 residues. As DNA, the CDR3 is TGTGCCAGCAGCCAGAGTCCCTCCGGGACGCAGTATTTT. Translating gives CASSQSPSGTQYF.

CDR3 bases: TGTGCCAGCAGCCAGGGGTCATCGTTCTACGAGCAGTACTTC. Encoded protein: CASSQGSSFYEQYF. The chain couples TRBV7-2 to TRBJ2-7; TRBD1 might be the D (6 bases). In germline, CDR1 is SGHTA, CDR2 FQGNSA. V was pared by 5 bases and J by 3 bases, with 14 bases between. CDR3 length: 14 amino acids.

This chain connects TRBV2 to TRBJ1-2, with a weak D call TRBD1 (6 bases). The CDR3 is 15 amino acids. The germline gives CDR1 SNHLY, CDR2 FYNNEI. V lost 5 bases and J lost 8, with 21 bases in between. CDR3 loop: CASSQAGARLGGYTF. CDR3 bases: TGTGCCAGCAGTCAGGCAGGGGCTCGGCTTGGAGGCTACACCTTC.

The chain combines TRBV5-4 with TRBJ2-1, with 8 bases fitting TRBD1. The CDR3 spans 15 residues. V was clipped by 4 bases and J by 4 bases; unmatched bases: 7. The V gene's germline CDR1 is SGHNT and CDR2 YYREEE (reference sequence). CDR3 in amino acids: CASSNGQGGYNEQFF. The CDR3 DNA sequence: TGTGCCAGCAGCAACGGACAGGGAGGTTACAATGAGCAGTTCTTC.

The count of this clone is one. The CDR3: CASSLQGAVNSPLHF. The CDR3 DNA reads as TGTGCCAGCAGTCTACAGGGGGCTGTGAATTCACCCCTCCACTTT. The chain is built from TRBV27 and TRBJ1-6, with 9 bases that match TRBD1. From germline, CDR1 is MNHEY and CDR2 SMNVEV (reference sequence). The CDR3 length is 15 residues. The J segment lost 7 bases and the V segment lost 5 bases, leaving 6 bases of the junction unmatched.

This sequence joins TRBV6-1 and TRBJ1-6; 7 bases line up with TRBD1. This CDR3 is 15 amino acids long. Germline V gives CDR1 MNHNS, CDR2 SASEGT. J gave up 7 bases and V 2 bases, and 5 bases lay outside the gene matches. Here the CDR3 DNA reads TGTGCCAGCAGTGAATCGGGCAGGGGGAATTCACCCCTCCACTTT. Translation: CASSESGRGNSPLHF.

This chain links TRBV28 with TRBJ1-2; D not certain. V was clipped by 5 bases and J by 6 bases, with 16 bases between them. CDR3 size: 14 residues. Germline CDR1 is MDHEN and CDR2 is SYDVKM. DNA of the CDR3: TGTGCCAGCAGTCCCCCGGCGGGGTACGATGGCTACACCTTC. Its translation is CASSPPAGYDGYTF.

The rearrangement joins TRBV29-1 to TRBJ1-1; 7 bases agree with TRBD1. The CDR3 spans 12 residues. J gave up 5 bases and V 7 bases, and 7 bases lay outside the gene matches. CDR1 and CDR2 (germline): SQVTM, ANQGSEA. The CDR3 reads CSGRQGNTEAFF. The CDR3, as DNA: TGCAGCGGACGACAGGGTAATACTGAAGCTTTCTTT.

This clone was picked up a small number of times. The J gene is TRBJ2-7, the V gene TRBV5-4; D perhaps matches TRBD1 (6 bases). This CDR3 has 15 amino acids. With 2 bases removed from V and 3 bases from J, the gap between germline ends came to 15 bases. Per germline, CDR1 SGHNT and CDR2 YYREEE (reference sequence). The CDR3 DNA reads TGTGCCAGCAGCTTAGGGCAAGGGGGTATCTACGAGCAGTACTTC. This sequence encodes CASSLGQGGIYEQYF.

This chain connects TRBV5-4 to TRBJ1-1, with D possibly being TRBD1 (6 bases). This CDR3 has 13 residues. The germline V gene encodes CDR1 SGHNT and CDR2 YYREEE (reference sequence). V was trimmed by 0 bases and J by 7 bases, leaving 10 bases between them. CDR3 in DNA: TGTGCCAGCAGCTTGGAGGACAGTGATGAAGCTTTCTTT. Amino acid sequence: CASSLEDSDEAFF.

V and J are TRBV6-1 and TRBJ2-5; TRBD2 matches at 9 bases. The V and J ends lost 2 bases and 4 bases, in that order; junction bases with no gene match: 8. There are 16 residues in the CDR3. Germline V lookup: CDR1 MNHNS, CDR2 SASEGT. The CDR3 coding sequence is TGTGCCAGCAGTGAAAGGGGACTAGCTCACGGAGAGACCCAGTACTTC. Translating it yields CASSERGLAHGETQYF.

This chain joins TRBV7-9 and TRBJ1-4, with D unresolved. The CDR3 runs to 13 residues. The germline V and J ends were trimmed by 8 bases and 7 bases, with 14 bases remaining between them. Germline V gene data show CDR1 as SEHNR and CDR2 as FQNEAQ (reference sequence). This CDR3 is CASLRGRGEKLFF. The CDR3 coding sequence is TGTGCCAGCCTTCGAGGACGGGGTGAAAAACTGTTTTTT.

In this sample, this clone turned up a few times. V gene TRBV10-1 combines with J gene TRBJ2-1; TRBD1 aligns across 9 bases. V gave up 4 bases and J gave up 12 bases; unmatched junction bases: 7. This CDR3 is built from 13 residues. Germline V lookup: CDR1 WNHNN, CDR2 SYGVQD (reference sequence). CDR3: CASSVGQGGRQFF. Written as DNA, the CDR3 is TGCGCCAGCAGTGTGGGACAGGGTGGGAGGCAGTTCTTC.

V and J are TRBV3-1 (or the pseudogene TRBV3-2) and TRBJ2-1; 7 positions agree with TRBD2. Trimming took 0 bases from V and 14 from J; bases not matched to a gene: 7. This CDR3 is built from 13 residues. Germline CDR1 is LGHDT and CDR2 is YNNKEL (reference sequence). This CDR3 reads CASSQDPLAAEFF. In DNA form, the CDR3 reads TGTGCCAGCAGCCAAGATCCCCTAGCGGCTGAGTTCTTC.

This clone appeared a few times. The V gene is TRBV24-1, the J gene TRBJ1-1; D might be TRBD1 (5 bases). The germline gives CDR1 KGHDR, CDR2 SFDVKD. V shed 5 bases and J shed 3 bases, with 9 bases lying between them. The CDR3 is 13 residues long. The chain's CDR3 is CATSVMTDTEAFF. In nucleotides, the CDR3 is TGTGCCACCAGTGTAATGACAGACACTGAAGCTTTCTTT.

The chain employs TRBV7-9 and TRBJ2-1; 9 bases map to TRBD2. There are 17 residues in the CDR3. J was trimmed by 2 bases and V by 5 bases; bases with no gene match: 10. Germline V CDR1 and CDR2: SEHNR, FQNEAQ (reference sequence). As DNA, the CDR3 is TGTGCCAGCAGCCCATTTAGCGGGAGCGGCGCCTACAATGAGCAGTTCTTC. Translating it yields CASSPFSGSGAYNEQFF.

This clone showed up just once. The rearrangement links TRBV7-2 to TRBJ2-3, with D perhaps TRBD1 (5 bases). V shed 6 bases and J shed 6 bases, with 10 bases lying between them. The CDR3 covers 12 residues. Germline values: CDR1 SGHTA, CDR2 FQGNSA. The DNA for the CDR3 is TGTGCCAGCAGGTCAGGGTCCGATACGCAGTATTTT. Encoded protein: CASRSGSDTQYF.

The chain carries TRBV30 and TRBJ1-6; TRBD1 matches 7 bases. CDR3 size: 14 residues. Germline V gene sequence: CDR1 GTSNPN, CDR2 SVGIG (reference sequence). The ends lost 5 bases at V and 10 bases at J; junction bases unmatched: 11. Here the CDR3 reads CAWGQVGRGSPLHF. The CDR3, as DNA: TGTGCCTGGGGACAGGTCGGGAGAGGATCACCCCTCCACTTT.

This sequence joins TRBV7-9 and TRBJ2-1, with 7 bases identical to TRBD2. The CDR3 is made up of 14 amino acids. V trimming: 0 bases; J trimming: 10 bases; junction bases outside the gene matches: 6. CDR1 SEHNR and CDR2 FQNEAQ come from the germline V gene (reference sequence). CDR3 bases: TGTGCCAGCAGCTTAGCCCGACTAGCCGGCGAGCAGTTCTTC. Its protein product is CASSLARLAGEQFF.

The DNA for the CDR3 is TGTGCCAGCAGCTCGTGGGCTTCAATGTGGGAAAAACTGTTTTTT. Its protein is CASSSWASMWEKLFF. The chain combines TRBV5-6 with TRBJ1-4; no firm D call. V lost 3 bases, J lost 8 bases, and 17 bases lay in between. The CDR3 runs 15 residues. Germline loops: CDR1 SGHDT, CDR2 YYEEEE.